This TCR beta chain was identified during a study of cytomegalovirus exposure and HLA in healthy donors. This clone was seen more than once but under ten times. Antigen: not known. CDR1 and CDR2 from the germline V gene are SGHTA and FQGTGA. J lost 2 bases, V lost 3 bases, and 4 bases had no gene match. The CDR3 is made up of 16 amino acids. Healthy individuals who donated bone marrow served as the donors. Study-level findings and limits: Later analysis reportedly placed an Asian-associated ancestry cluster below the roughly 700-donor mean in N-insertions.

It was with 60 Vbeta and 13 Jbeta primers that the PCR ran. Clones were read by immunoSEQ multiplex PCR, and TCRdb kept only the in-frame ones, dropping some. Seen here are about 140,000 clones, approximately 78% observed once, and the top ten hold about 3.2%. Material for sequencing was PBMCs. This chain links TRBV7-3 with TRBJ2-1, with 10 bases lining up with TRBD2. The receptor was isolated from a young man in good health and CMV-seropositive. The CDR3 coding sequence is TGTGCCAGCAGCTTGACCGGGACTAGCGCCTACAATGAGCAGTTCTTC. It codes for CASSLTGTSAYNEQFF.